This TCR beta chain was obtained from a study of T cells in Graves' hyperthyroidism and ophthalmopathy. Study-wide points: Median prediction lead before ophthalmopathy onset was roughly 6 months with the model. Using 13 V-J features, a model discriminated ophthalmopathy from stable hyperthyroidism.

This clonotype was found many times. Its specificity is not known. Patients aged 18 to 65 had newly diagnosed hyperthyroidism lasting under 2 months. The PBMCs were sourced from fresh peripheral blood (about 9.7 ml). Researchers took RNA transcripts and amplified the TCR beta CDR3 regions from them. The primer set for the first-round RT-PCR of the TCR CDR3 was HTBI. TCRdb reanalysed the multiplex PCR reads using MiXCR and keeps one entry per CDR3 protein. Among about 420,000 distinct CDR3 sequences listed, approximately 14% were seen once. Trimming took 3 bases from V and 1 from J, leaving 10 bases between them. Germline loops: CDR1 KGHSH, CDR2 LQKENI. The length of the CDR3 is 15 residues.

This TCR was recovered from a woman in her late teens or twenties with Graves' hyperthyroidism. Sequencing was done on a sample of blood. J is TRBJ1-5 and V is TRBV18, with D unresolved. The CDR3 reads CASSPLAGSNQPQHF. As DNA, the CDR3 is TGTGCCAGCTCACCTCTGGCGGGGAGCAATCAGCCCCAGCATTTT. Filled out from reference TRBV18 and TRBJ1-5, the complete variable domain reads NAGVMQNPRHLVRRRGQEARLRCSPMKGHSHVYWYRQLPEEGLKFMVYLQKENIIDESGMPKERFSAEFPKEGPSILRIQQVVRGDSAAYFCASSPLAGSNQPQHFGDGTRLSIL.